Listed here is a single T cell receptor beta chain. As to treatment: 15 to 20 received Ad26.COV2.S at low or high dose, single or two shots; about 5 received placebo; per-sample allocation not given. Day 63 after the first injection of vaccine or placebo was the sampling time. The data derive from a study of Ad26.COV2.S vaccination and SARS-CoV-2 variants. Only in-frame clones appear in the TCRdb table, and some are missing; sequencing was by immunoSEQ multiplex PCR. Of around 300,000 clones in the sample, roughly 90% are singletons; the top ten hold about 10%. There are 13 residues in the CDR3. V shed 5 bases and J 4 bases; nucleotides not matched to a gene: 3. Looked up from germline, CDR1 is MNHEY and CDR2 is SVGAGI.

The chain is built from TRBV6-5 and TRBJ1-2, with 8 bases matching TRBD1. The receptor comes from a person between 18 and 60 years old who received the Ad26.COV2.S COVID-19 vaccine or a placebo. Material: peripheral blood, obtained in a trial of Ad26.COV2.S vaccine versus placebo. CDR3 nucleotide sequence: TGTGCCAGCAGTACAGGGGGAGGCTATGGCTACACCTTC. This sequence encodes CASSTGGGYGYTF.